Listed below are T cell receptor beta chains from one sample, sequenced in a study of shared clonotypes between healthy human individuals. Clones were sequenced by immunoSEQ multiplex PCR, and TCRdb holds only the in-frame ones, with some missing. The table includes roughly 2.1 million clones, approximately 94% detected once. The sequencing input was naive CD8+ T cells from PBMCs. These receptors all come from a man younger than 35 in good health. Some clones in this sample may be carry-over from other donors' samples. Each CDR3 is given with its conserved first and last residue. D genes are given only for firm matches. The size entry is marked missing in some rows and otherwise reads once, few, many or a size class.

>TRBV11-2|.|TRBJ1-5|TRBD1
TGTGCCAGCAGCTTCTCAGGGGGTAATCAGCCCCAGCATTTT
CASSFSGGNQPQHF
>TRBV14|.|TRBJ1-4|TRBD1
TGTGCCAGCAGCCAAGAAATGGGACAGGCGTTCCCAAAACTGTTTTTT
CASSQEMGQAFPKLFF
>TRBV28|.|TRBJ1-5|.
TGTGCCAGCAGTCTCATGGGGGGGAATCAGCCCCAGCATTTT
CASSLMGGNQPQHF
>TRBV9|.|TRBJ2-4|.
TGTGCCAGCAGCGCCACAGGGCAACCCAAAAACATTCAGTACTTC
CASSATGQPKNIQYF
>TRBV11-2|once|TRBJ2-7|.
TGTGCCAGCAGCCCAAGTGGGGGACGGGGTGGTAGCTACGAGCAGTACTTC
CASSPSGGRGGSYEQYF
>TRBV11-2|.|TRBJ2-3|TRBD2
TGTGCCAGCAGCTACGAACCTGGACTAGTTCGGAGCACAGATACGCAGTATTTT
CASSYEPGLVRSTDTQYF
>TRBV6-1|.|TRBJ1-5|TRBD1
TGTGCCAGCAGTGCGCACAGGGGTAGCAATCAGCCCCAGCATTTT
CASSAHRGSNQPQHF
>TRBV28|once|TRBJ2-5|.
TGTGCCAGCAGTTTGTCGGGGTTTTACGAGCGGGCAGTCCAAGAGACCCAGTACTTC
CASSLSGFYERAVQETQYF
>TRBV5-4|.|TRBJ1-1|TRBD1
TGTGCCAGCAGCTTGGACGGACAGGGGGCCTCAACTGAAGCTTTCTTT
CASSLDGQGASTEAFF
>TRBV27|.|TRBJ1-1|.
TGTGCCAGCAGTAGGGCGGGCAACACTGAAGCTTTCTTT
CASSRAGNTEAFF
>TRBV27|.|TRBJ2-7|.
TGTGCCAGCAGTCACATGGTGGGGGAAGGCCCCTACGAGCAGTACTTC
CASSHMVGEGPYEQYF
>TRBV27|.|TRBJ2-7|.
TGTGCCAGCAGCCCCGGAGCGGCCCCTTTCGAGCAGTACTTC
CASSPGAAPFEQYF
>TRBV1|.|TRBJ2-4|.
TGCACCAGCAGCCAATCACAGAGGGTGGGAAACATTCAGTACTTC
CTSSQSQRVGNIQYF
>TRBV19|once|TRBJ2-1|.
TGTGCCAGTAGCCCAATGGGGGAGTCCCCGGTCTTC
CASSPMGESPVF
>TRBV15|.|TRBJ1-4|.
TGTGCCACCAGCAGAGAAGTCGAAAAACTGTTTTTT
CATSREVEKLFF
>TRBV10-1|.|TRBJ2-1|TRBD2
TGCGCCAGCAGTGAAGGGATCGGACTAGGAGGCCTAGATGAGCAGTTCTTC
CASSEGIGLGGLDEQFF
>TRBV2|.|TRBJ2-7|TRBD2
TGTGCCAGCAGGGGCCTGACTAGCGGGAACACCTACGAGCAGTACTTC
CASRGLTSGNTYEQYF
>TRBV5-6|.|TRBJ2-4|TRBD1
TGTGCCAGCAGCTTGGTCTGGACAGGGGGCGGGGACATTCAGTACTTC
CASSLVWTGGGDIQYF
>TRBV20-1|.|TRBJ2-7|.
TGCAGTGCCCGATTTGTAGGCGAGCAGTACTTC
CSARFVGEQYF
>TRBV13|.|TRBJ2-7|TRBD2
TGTGCCAGCAGCTTAATCGGGGCGGGAGTCCCCTACGAGCAGTACTTC
CASSLIGAGVPYEQYF
>TRBV6-5|.|TRBJ2-1|.
TGTGCCAGCAGTTACTCGCAGAATGAGCAGTTCTTC
CASSYSQNEQFF
>TRBV6-5|.|TRBJ2-7|TRBD1
TGTGCCAGCAGTTACTCCGCCGGGACAGTCTCCTACGAGCAGTACTTC
CASSYSAGTVSYEQYF
>TRBV27|.|TRBJ2-7|.
TGTGCCAGCTCCGGACGGGGCTCCTACGAGCAGTACTTC
CASSGRGSYEQYF
>TRBV2|.|TRBJ1-1|.
TGTGCCAGCACCCCGTACGCAGGGCAGGGGCACGATATTGAAGCTTTCTTT
CASTPYAGQGHDIEAFF
>TRBV9|once|TRBJ1-3|TRBD1
TGTGCCAGCAGCACGGGACAGGGGCCCTGGGGCACCATATATTTT
CASSTGQGPWGTIYF
>TRBV19|.|TRBJ1-4|.
TGTGCCAGTAGTATAGCTTACCCCGGCACTAATGAAAAACTGTTTTTT
CASSIAYPGTNEKLFF
>TRBV2|.|TRBJ1-1|TRBD1
TGTGCCAGCAGTGAGATGACAGGGTCGGACACTGAAGCTTTCTTT
CASSEMTGSDTEAFF